The 9 T cell receptor beta chains presented below share a single source sample, sequenced in a study of blood T cell repertoires in COVID-19. Repertoires were generated with immunoSEQ multiplex PCR, while TCRdb's copy carries only in-frame clones and drops some. The data contain about 70,000 clones, 85% to 90% of them singletons. Source material: peripheral blood. These receptors were obtained from a man aged 65-85 years with active COVID-19.

The gene calls are TRBV11-2 and TRBJ2-7; 7 positions match TRBD2. CDR3 size: 18 residues. J lost 7 bases, V lost 5 bases, and 23 bases had no gene match. The germline V gene has CDR1 SGHAT and CDR2 FQNNGV. The CDR3 coding sequence is TGTGCCAGCAGCCCGACGAGGGAGGGTTTGGCGGGAGTGGTTGAGCAGTACTTC. Translating it yields CASSPTREGLAGVVEQYF.

The chain couples TRBV12-5 to TRBJ2-7; the match to TRBD2 covers 12 bases. Trimming cost V 0 bases and J 0 bases; bases outside gene matches: 6. Germline CDR1 reads LGHNT; CDR2 reads FRNRAP. The CDR3 spans 18 residues. The CDR3 loop reads CASGLVLGLAGSSYEQYF. The CDR3 DNA reads as TGTGCTAGTGGTTTGGTCCTAGGACTAGCGGGGAGCTCCTACGAGCAGTACTTC.

This clone appeared a few times. This chain joins TRBV12-3 or TRBV12-4 and TRBJ1-2, with D possibly matching TRBD1 (5 bases). Deletions cut 8 bases from V and 4 bases from J, with 14 bases between. This CDR3 comprises 13 residues. The CDR3 region is CASLYGRAYGYTF. CDR3 nucleotides: TGTGCCAGCCTCTACGGCAGGGCCTATGGCTACACCTTC.

This chain joins TRBV28 and TRBJ2-1, with D possibly TRBD2 on 6 matching bases. Germline CDR1 MDHEN, CDR2 SYDVKM. The CDR3 covers 14 residues. Trimming took 8 bases from V and 0 from J, leaving 11 bases between them. The CDR3, as DNA: TGTGCCAGCTTCGGGGGACCCTCCTACAATGAGCAGTTCTTC. Protein: CASFGGPSYNEQFF.

The genes are TRBV28 and TRBJ2-1, with a possible D match to TRBD2 (6 bases). This CDR3 spans 13 amino acids. Germline loops: CDR1 MDHEN, CDR2 SYDVKM. Trimming left V 8 bases short and J 9 bases short, with 17 bases between. CDR3 DNA: TGTGCCAGCGGACTACCCCCCCTGGGTGAGCAGTTCTTC. Protein product: CASGLPPLGEQFF. The full variable domain, with the rest looked up from reference TRBV28 and TRBJ2-1, is DVKVTQSSRYLVKRTGEKVFLECVQDMDHENMFWYRQDPGLGLRLIYFSYDVKMKEKGDIPEGYSVSREKKERFSLILESASTNQTSMYLCASGLPPLGEQFFGPGTRLTVL.

V and J are TRBV15 and TRBJ2-2, with D perhaps matching TRBD1 (6 bases). Trimming took off 0 bases at V and 1 base at J, with 9 bases between the two ends. Germline assignment: CDR1 LNHNV and CDR2 YYDKDF (reference sequence). The length of the CDR3 is 16 residues. The CDR3 loop is CATSRDPTGNTGELFF. In nucleotides, the CDR3 is TGTGCCACCAGCAGAGACCCGACAGGGAACACCGGGGAGCTGTTTTTT.

The chain recombines TRBV19 with TRBJ1-1, with 9 bases lining up with TRBD1. Trimming cost V 7 bases and J 6 bases; bases outside gene matches: 9. CDR3 length: 14 residues. CDR1 is LNHDA, CDR2 SQIVND, per germline (reference sequence). The CDR3 bases are TGTGCCAGTACGACCCACGGACAGGGGCCTGAAGCTTTCTTT. Its translation is CASTTHGQGPEAFF.

The chain carries TRBV24-1 and TRBJ1-1, with 11 bases lining up with TRBD1. Trimming took 5 bases from V and 5 from J; bases not matched to a gene: 9. Germline assignment: CDR1 KGHDR and CDR2 SFDVKD. The CDR3 spans 16 residues. Written as DNA, the CDR3 is TGTGCCACCAGTGGGACAGGGGGCCCTTTGGGGACTGAAGCTTTCTTT. This encodes CATSGTGGPLGTEAFF.

This chain joins TRBV14 and TRBJ2-1; D is perhaps TRBD2 (5 bases). Germline CDR1 SGHDN, CDR2 FVKESK. The CDR3 covers 14 residues. Between the trimmed V and J ends, which lost 4 bases and 4 bases, there was a span of 11 bases. The CDR3 sequence: CASSLGGPYNEQFF. The CDR3, as DNA: TGTGCCAGCAGCCTGGGCGGGCCTTACAATGAGCAGTTCTTC.